A single sample gave rise to the 14 T cell receptor beta chains below, sequenced in a study of blood T cell repertoires in COVID-19. The protocol was immunoSEQ multiplex PCR, while the TCRdb copy is restricted to in-frame clones and leaves out a portion. This repertoire shows around 100,000 clones, roughly 84% found once; its top ten account for about 12%. Material: peripheral blood. These receptor sequences come from a human donor in a cohort sampled during active COVID-19.

The chain couples TRBV30 to TRBJ2-3, with a possible D match to TRBD2 (7 bases). The germline V gene has CDR1 GTSNPN and CDR2 SVGIG (reference sequence). V gave up 5 bases and J gave up 4 bases, with 19 bases separating them. The CDR3 consists of 15 residues. The CDR3, as DNA: TGTGCCTGGGAGCTAGAACGGGGGGCAGCAGATACGCAGTATTTT. This translates into CAWELERGAADTQYF.

J is TRBJ1-6 and V is TRBV11-2, with 7 bases that match TRBD1. Trimming took 5 bases from V and 2 from J; bases not matched to a gene: 12. The CDR3 sequence is 18 residues long. Germline V CDR1 and CDR2: SGHAT, FQNNGV. CDR3 loop: CASSLPRPGTAYNSPLHF. As DNA, the CDR3 is TGTGCCAGCAGCCTCCCGCGACCCGGGACAGCCTATAATTCACCCCTCCACTTT.

This chain links TRBV2 with TRBJ1-2, with 7 bases matching TRBD1. Germline-derived CDR1 and CDR2 are SNHLY and FYNNEI. The CDR3 spans 13 residues. V was clipped by 8 bases and J by 8 bases; unmatched bases: 11. The CDR3 loop is CASGDRVRVGYTF. The CDR3 DNA reads as TGTGCCAGCGGAGACAGGGTTAGAGTGGGCTACACCTTC.

The sample holds a few counts of this clone. The chain links TRBV5-6 to TRBJ1-2; maybe TRBD1 (5 bases). V dropped 2 bases and J dropped 1 base, with 9 bases sitting between them. This CDR3 region has 14 residues. CDR1 is SGHDT and CDR2 is YYEEEE in the germline V gene. CDR3 amino acids: CASSFWQGNYGYTF. CDR3 sequence (DNA): TGTGCCAGCAGCTTTTGGCAGGGTAACTATGGCTACACCTTC.

This chain connects TRBV5-1 to TRBJ2-3, with TRBD2 matching 8 bases. CDR1 is SGHRS, CDR2 YFSETQ, per germline. The V and J ends lost 0 bases and 2 bases, in that order; junction bases with no gene match: 5. The CDR3 covers 16 residues. The CDR3 sequence: CASSLETGGLTDTQYF. The CDR3, as DNA: TGCGCCAGCAGCTTGGAGACGGGGGGGCTCACAGATACGCAGTATTTT.

This clone was counted between two and nine times. The chain is built from TRBV18 and TRBJ1-3; D is perhaps TRBD1 (5 bases). V was trimmed by 3 bases and J by 0 bases, leaving 6 bases between them. CDR3 length: 14 residues. Germline V gene lookup returns CDR1 KGHSH and CDR2 LQKENI. The CDR3 loop is CASSPQGSGNTIYF. In nucleotides, the CDR3 is TGTGCCAGCTCACCCCAGGGCTCTGGAAACACCATATATTTT.

The chain couples TRBV27 to TRBJ1-3, with a possible D match to TRBD1 (6 bases). CDR3 size: 13 residues. Germline V gene lookup returns CDR1 MNHEY and CDR2 SMNVEV (reference sequence). V was trimmed by 3 bases and J by 3 bases, leaving 6 bases between them. CDR3 in amino acids: CASSFRGGNTIYF. CDR3 DNA sequence: TGTGCCAGCAGTTTCAGGGGTGGAAACACCATATATTTT.

CDR3 residues: CASRPGLAGRETQYF. The CDR3 DNA reads TGTGCCAGCAGACCCGGACTAGCGGGCCGGGAGACCCAGTACTTC. The rearrangement uses TRBV28 and TRBJ2-5, with 11 bases that match TRBD2. Germline V gives CDR1 MDHEN, CDR2 SYDVKM. The CDR3 consists of 15 residues. The V segment lost 6 bases and the J segment 5 bases; nucleotides outside the gene matches: 8.

This sequence joins TRBV7-3 and TRBJ1-2; 11 bases align to TRBD1. The CDR3 is made up of 14 amino acids. Germline-derived CDR1 and CDR2 are SGHTA and FQGTGA. The junction had 5 bases not matched to a gene; V was cut back by 4 bases and J by 7 bases. CDR3 residues: CASSSSGTGGGYTF. CDR3 bases: TGTGCCAGCAGCTCTTCCGGGACAGGGGGTGGCTACACCTTC. Full variable domain (outside the CDR3, taken from reference TRBV7-3 and TRBJ1-2): GAGVSQTPSNKVTEKGKYVELRCDPISGHTALYWYRQSLGQGPEFLIYFQGTGAADDSGLPNDRFFAVRPEGSVSTLKIQRTERGDSAVYLCASSSSGTGGGYTFGSGTRLTVV.

The J gene is TRBJ2-3, the V gene TRBV19, with 9 bases fitting TRBD2. Germline V gene lookup returns CDR1 LNHDA and CDR2 SQIVND (reference sequence). After removal of 11 bases from V and 4 bases from J, the junction contained 4 bases not matched to a gene. This CDR3 contains 12 residues. CDR3 sequence reads: CASGGGADTQYF. The DNA of the CDR3 is TGTGCCTCGGGCGGGGGGGCAGATACGCAGTATTTT.

V gene TRBV6-5 combines with J gene TRBJ2-2; 8 positions agree with TRBD1. CDR3 length: 14 residues. V shed 6 bases and J 4 bases; nucleotides not matched to a gene: 4. CDR1 and CDR2 from the germline V gene are MNHEY and SVGAGI. Here the CDR3 reads CASRKDRATGELFF. CDR3 nucleotides: TGTGCCAGCAGAAAGGACAGGGCCACCGGGGAGCTGTTTTTT.

This chain uses TRBV12-3 or TRBV12-4 with TRBJ1-1, with a tentative D call TRBD1 (6 bases). Trimming took 8 bases from V and 1 from J, leaving 11 bases between them. The CDR3 spans 13 residues. The CDR3 spells CASAKQGNTEAFF. DNA of the CDR3: TGTGCCAGCGCCAAACAGGGGAACACTGAAGCTTTCTTT.

The rearrangement uses TRBV11-3 and TRBJ2-7, with 11 bases matching TRBD1. The length of the CDR3 is 16 residues. CDR1 SGHNT and CDR2 YENEEA come from the germline V gene. After removal of 1 base from V and 7 bases from J, the junction contained 9 bases not matched to a gene. The CDR3 sequence: CASSLGIGTGGNEQYF. The CDR3 DNA reads as TGTGCCAGCAGCTTAGGAATCGGGACAGGGGGAAATGAGCAGTACTTC.

This clone has a single count. The CDR3 region is CASSLAGTGGFGYTF. CDR3 bases: TGTGCCAGCAGCTTAGCCGGGACAGGGGGCTTTGGCTACACCTTC. The J gene is TRBJ1-2, the V gene TRBV7-9; 12 nucleotides match TRBD1. Looked up from germline, CDR1 is SEHNR and CDR2 is FQNEAQ (reference sequence). The CDR3 runs 15 residues. J gave up 7 bases and V 0 bases, and 3 bases lay outside the gene matches. Full variable domain (rest looked up from reference TRBV7-9 and TRBJ1-2): DTGVSQNPRHKITKRGQNVTFRCDPISEHNRLYWYRQTLGQGPEFLTYFQNEAQLEKSRLLSDRFSAERPKGSFSTLEIQRTEQGDSAMYLCASSLAGTGGFGYTFGSGTRLTVV.